This T cell receptor (beta chain) was sequenced during a study of blood T cell repertoires in COVID-19. Study-level information: Sample material is recorded as cDNA or gDNA derived from T cells, B-cell-depleted T cells, or PBMCs.

Germline values: CDR1 LNHDA, CDR2 SQIVND (reference sequence). V shed 5 bases and J shed 5 bases, with 16 bases lying between them. The CDR3 is made up of 15 amino acids. Original methodology: Cell counts per sample came from amplifying reference gene primers. Sequenced by immunoSEQ multiplex PCR; TCRdb stores in-frame clones only, minus some. Clonal size and the V and J genes are those of that table, whereas D and trimming came from the DNA. This sample has approximately 100,000 clones, with more than 80% found just once. This chain uses TRBV19 with TRBJ2-1, with D unclear. Sequencing was performed on peripheral blood. The receptor was isolated from a man in his sixties with acute or convalescent COVID-19. The DNA of the CDR3 is TGTGCCAGTAGTTTCGGGTCAATCCTTAACAATGAGCAGTTCTTC. Translation gives CASSFGSILNNEQFF.